These 18 T cell receptor beta chains came from one sample sequenced in a study of blood T cell repertoires in COVID-19. TCRdb keeps only in-frame clones here, not all; method: immunoSEQ multiplex PCR. Here the sample spans about 200,000 clones, roughly 88% being singletons. Sample: peripheral blood. The receptors were gathered from a human donor in a cohort sampled during active COVID-19.

The rearrangement uses TRBV28 and TRBJ2-1; possible D gene TRBD1, 5 bases. Germline CDR1 MDHEN, CDR2 SYDVKM. The CDR3 extends over 13 amino acids. V lost 4 bases to trimming and J lost 8 bases, with 12 bases between them. In nucleotides, the CDR3 is TGTGCCAGCAGTTCACGCCAGGGCTATGAGCAGTTCTTC. Its protein is CASSSRQGYEQFF.

This sequence joins TRBV28 and TRBJ1-6; TRBD1 agrees at 7 bases. Germline V gives CDR1 MDHEN, CDR2 SYDVKM. V lost 6 bases, J lost 6 bases, and 8 bases stayed unmatched. The CDR3 is made up of 15 amino acids. CDR3 bases: TGTGCCAGCAGGACAGACAGGGCGTTTAATTCACCCCTCCACTTT. Protein product: CASRTDRAFNSPLHF.

The V gene is TRBV5-1, the J gene TRBJ2-1; 9 bases are a match to TRBD2. Germline CDR1 and CDR2: SGHRS and YFSETQ. V shed 4 bases, J shed 9 bases, and the junction held 8 bases outside the gene matches. The CDR3 is 14 residues long. CDR3 DNA sequence: TGCGCCAGCAGCAGGCCTAGCGGGACCCGTGAGCAGTTCTTC. It codes for CASSRPSGTREQFF.

V is TRBV4-1 and J is TRBJ2-1; perhaps TRBD1 as D (5 bases). Looked up from germline, CDR1 is MGHRA and CDR2 is YSYEKL. V was cut by 0 bases and J by 0 bases, with 15 bases left in between. CDR3 length equals 18 residues. CDR3 coding DNA: TGCGCCAGCAGCCAAGATAGGGGAACCGTTAGCTCCTACAATGAGCAGTTCTTC. Translation: CASSQDRGTVSSYNEQFF.

The rearrangement links TRBV28 to TRBJ1-1; D gene uncertain. CDR3 length equals 13 residues. Germline V gives CDR1 MDHEN, CDR2 SYDVKM. Trimming removed 6 bases at V and 1 base at J, with 9 bases between. CDR3 protein: CASSRLWNTEAFF. CDR3 nucleotides: TGTGCCAGCAGCCGACTATGGAACACTGAAGCTTTCTTT.

The gene calls are TRBV28 and TRBJ1-1, with 11 bases fitting TRBD1. Germline V CDR1 and CDR2: MDHEN, SYDVKM. Trimming took 9 bases from V and 4 from J; bases not matched to a gene: 4. The CDR3 loop spans 13 amino acids. The CDR3 nucleotides read TGTGCCAGTTGGACAGGGGGCCCCACTGAAGCTTTCTTT. Translation: CASWTGGPTEAFF. The variable domain in full, completed from reference TRBV28 and TRBJ1-1, reads DVKVTQSSRYLVKRTGEKVFLECVQDMDHENMFWYRQDPGLGLRLIYFSYDVKMKEKGDIPEGYSVSREKKERFSLILESASTNQTSMYLCASWTGGPTEAFFGQGTRLTVV.

This chain connects TRBV7-2 to TRBJ2-3; 11 nucleotides agree with TRBD2. The CDR3 is 15 amino acids. The V segment lost 6 bases and the J segment 2 bases; nucleotides outside the gene matches: 4. Germline V gene data show CDR1 as SGHTA and CDR2 as FQGNSA. CDR3 protein: CASSWTSGYTDTQYF. The DNA for the CDR3 is TGTGCCAGCAGTTGGACTAGCGGGTACACAGATACGCAGTATTTT.

The V gene is TRBV11-2, the J gene TRBJ2-7; 9 bases line up with TRBD1. The CDR3 is made up of 18 amino acids. Germline V CDR1 and CDR2: SGHAT, FQNNGV. Trimming cost V 5 bases and J 3 bases; bases outside gene matches: 17. DNA of the CDR3: TGTGCCAGCAGCCCCACCAACCGAGGACAGGGGAAGCACTACGAGCAGTACTTC. It encodes CASSPTNRGQGKHYEQYF. Full variable domain (remainder filled in from reference TRBV11-2 and TRBJ2-7): EAGVAQSPRYKIIEKRQSVAFWCNPISGHATLYWYQQILGQGPKLLIQFQNNGVVDDSQLPKDRFSAERLKGVDSTLKIQPAKLEDSAVYLCASSPTNRGQGKHYEQYFGPGTRLTVT.

The chain links TRBV5-1 to TRBJ2-1; TRBD2 matches at 7 bases. This CDR3 is 16 amino acids long. The V gene's germline CDR1 is SGHRS and CDR2 YFSETQ. J was trimmed by 4 bases and V by 0 bases; bases with no gene match: 7. Written as DNA, the CDR3 is TGCGCCAGCAGCTTGGCTGGCGGGAGCACTTACAATGAGCAGTTCTTC. Translated, it gives CASSLAGGSTYNEQFF.

J is TRBJ2-7 and V is TRBV5-6; TRBD1 is a possible D gene (6 bases). The V gene lost 5 bases and the J gene lost 3 bases, with 18 bases spanning the gap. Germline V gene lookup returns CDR1 SGHDT and CDR2 YYEEEE. CDR3 length: 15 amino acids. Here the CDR3 reads CASRPAEQGLYEQYF. CDR3 in DNA: TGTGCCAGCAGGCCCGCGGAACAGGGCCTCTACGAGCAGTACTTC.

The chain links TRBV18 to TRBJ2-7; 13 bases agree with TRBD2. The CDR3 sequence is 16 residues long. The germline V gene has CDR1 KGHSH and CDR2 LQKENI. Germline trimming cut 3 bases from V and 5 bases from J; bases unmatched to any gene: 7. CDR3 DNA sequence: TGTGCCAGCTCACCCCGGACTAGCGGGAGTTTGAACGAGCAGTACTTC. It specifies CASSPRTSGSLNEQYF.

This clone was recorded only once. The V and J genes are TRBV19 and TRBJ2-3; 15 bases map to TRBD2. From germline, CDR1 is LNHDA and CDR2 SQIVND (reference sequence). The CDR3 loop spans 18 amino acids. The V and J ends lost 5 bases and 4 bases, in that order; junction bases with no gene match: 10. The CDR3 spells CASSGGGLAGGGPDTQYF. The CDR3 region has the DNA TGTGCCAGTAGTGGGGGGGGACTAGCGGGAGGAGGGCCAGATACGCAGTATTTT.

The gene calls are TRBV27 and TRBJ2-5; D perhaps matches TRBD2 (5 bases). Trimming took 6 bases from V and 4 from J, leaving 18 bases between them. CDR3 length: 15 residues. Germline V gene data show CDR1 as MNHEY and CDR2 as SMNVEV (reference sequence). Here the CDR3 DNA reads TGTGCCAGCAGCTCGGGGATGGGTACGGGAGAGACCCAGTACTTC. Its protein is CASSSGMGTGETQYF.

This clone was seen a handful of times. The chain is built from TRBV6-2 or TRBV6-3 and TRBJ1-3; tentative D call: TRBD1 (5 bases). The CDR3 length is 14 residues. CDR1 MNHEY and CDR2 SVGEGT come from the germline V gene. V was shortened by 6 bases and J by 3 bases, with 12 bases between the two germline ends. The CDR3 reads CASSFTGIGNTIYF. The CDR3 region has the DNA TGTGCCAGCAGCTTCACAGGAATTGGAAACACCATATATTTT.

This sequence joins TRBV5-1 and TRBJ2-3, with D possibly TRBD1 on 5 matching bases. Trimming removed 4 bases at V and 3 bases at J, with 18 bases between. The V gene's germline CDR1 is SGHRS and CDR2 YFSETQ. The CDR3 sequence is 16 residues long. CDR3 region: CASSVNHRSPTDTQYF. In nucleotides, the CDR3 is TGCGCCAGCAGCGTGAATCACAGGAGTCCTACAGATACGCAGTATTTT.

The chain links TRBV7-9 to TRBJ1-1, with D maybe TRBD1 (5 bases). CDR3 size: 18 residues. Germline V gene data show CDR1 as SEHNR and CDR2 as FQNEAQ (reference sequence). Trimming cost V 4 bases and J 4 bases, with 25 bases left between them. This CDR3 reads CASSSPGGLAVIGTEAFF. The CDR3 DNA reads TGTGCCAGCAGCTCCCCGGGGGGGTTGGCAGTGATAGGCACTGAAGCTTTCTTT.

The rearrangement uses TRBV7-2 and TRBJ1-5, with D possibly being TRBD1 (5 bases). Germline loops: CDR1 SGHTA, CDR2 FQGNSA. Trimming removed 6 bases from V and 0 bases from J, with 9 bases in between. The CDR3 spans 14 residues. CDR3 nucleotide sequence: TGTGCCAGCAGTCCAGACAGTAGCAATCAGCCCCAGCATTTT. Its translation is CASSPDSSNQPQHF.

The V gene is TRBV30, the J gene TRBJ1-5, with a tentative D call TRBD1 (6 bases). Trimming cost V 2 bases and J 1 base, with 9 bases left between them. CDR3 size: 14 residues. In germline, CDR1 is GTSNPN, CDR2 SVGIG (reference sequence). CDR3 region: CAWSQTGSNQPQHF. CDR3 bases: TGTGCCTGGAGTCAAACAGGGAGCAATCAGCCCCAGCATTTT. Looking up the rest from reference TRBV30 and TRBJ1-5 gives the full variable domain: SQTIHQWPATLVQPVGSPLSLECTVEGTSNPNLYWYRQAAGRGLQLLFYSVGIGQISSEVPQNLSASRPQDRQFILSSKKLLLSDSGFYLCAWSQTGSNQPQHFGDGTRLSIL.